Listed here is a single TCR beta chain. Sequenced by immunoSEQ multiplex PCR; TCRdb stores in-frame clones only, minus some. The sample has some 390,000 clones; around 87% are singletons. This record comes from a study of blood T cell repertoires in COVID-19. Study-wide context: From T cells, B-cell-depleted T cells, or PBMCs came the material, which was cDNA or gDNA.

The V segment lost 10 bases and the J segment 2 bases; nucleotides outside the gene matches: 7. There are 14 residues in the CDR3. Germline V gene lookup returns CDR1 ENHRY and CDR2 SYGVKD. The sequence was collected from a human donor in a cohort sampled during active COVID-19. This chain uses TRBV10-3 with TRBJ2-1, with 8 positions matching TRBD2. The sequencing input was peripheral blood. The CDR3 protein is CATASGRTYNEQFF. The CDR3 DNA reads as TGTGCCACCGCGAGCGGGAGAACCTACAATGAGCAGTTCTTC.